Each of the 14 T cell receptor beta chains below was sequenced from the same sample in a study of blood T cell repertoires in COVID-19. The assay was immunoSEQ multiplex PCR, and TCRdb's table has in-frame clones only and misses some. Of 160,000 or so clones in the sample, around 90% were seen once. Sequencing input: peripheral blood. Source of these receptors: a man aged 60 to 75 with acute or convalescent COVID-19.

V is TRBV4-1 and J is TRBJ1-2; tentatively, D is TRBD1 (6 bases). The V end lost 1 base, the J end lost 6 bases, and 24 bases lay between the germline ends. The CDR3 consists of 18 residues. Germline CDR1 is MGHRA and CDR2 is YSYEKL. CDR3 sequence reads: CASSQVQGTYGLRDGYTF. The CDR3 DNA sequence: TGCGCCAGCAGCCAAGTTCAGGGGACATATGGCCTACGGGATGGCTACACCTTC.

This rearrangement joins TRBV12-3 or TRBV12-4 to TRBJ1-1, with TRBD1 matching over 8 bases. Germline trimming cut 6 bases from V and 11 bases from J; bases unmatched to any gene: 8. This CDR3 has 12 residues. CDR3 nucleotides: TGTGCCAGCAGACCTGGACAGGGTACGGCTTTCTTT. Translating gives CASRPGQGTAFF.

This chain joins TRBV7-9 and TRBJ1-3; 7 bases are a match to TRBD1. The germline V gene has CDR1 SEHNR and CDR2 FQNEAQ (reference sequence). V lost 1 base, J lost 0 bases, and 3 bases stayed unmatched. The CDR3 spans 16 residues. The CDR3 nucleotides are TGTGCCAGCAGCTTAGTGACAGGGTCCTCTGGAAACACCATATATTTT. Translating gives CASSLVTGSSGNTIYF. The complete variable domain, with remaining parts taken from reference TRBV7-9 and TRBJ1-3, reads DTGVSQNPRHKITKRGQNVTFRCDPISEHNRLYWYRQTLGQGPEFLTYFQNEAQLEKSRLLSDRFSAERPKGSFSTLEIQRTEQGDSAMYLCASSLVTGSSGNTIYFGEGSWLTVV.

This rearrangement joins TRBV27 to TRBJ1-2; D gene unclear. The V and J ends lost 1 base and 5 bases respectively, with 17 bases between them. This CDR3 comprises 16 residues. CDR1 is MNHEY and CDR2 is SMNVEV in the germline V gene (reference sequence). The CDR3 sequence is CASSLLNPGSPYGYTF. In nucleotides, the CDR3 is TGTGCCAGCAGTTTATTGAACCCGGGATCCCCTTATGGCTACACCTTC.

V usage is TRBV12-3 or TRBV12-4 and J usage is TRBJ1-1; possible D gene TRBD1, 6 bases. The V and J ends lost 4 bases and 7 bases respectively, with 13 bases between them. There are 13 residues in the CDR3. CDR3 sequence: CASSSTGSGEAFF. CDR3 nucleotides: TGTGCCAGCAGTTCAACAGGGAGTGGTGAAGCTTTCTTT.

The chain links TRBV6-5 to TRBJ1-5; 11 bases align to TRBD1. With 8 bases clipped from V and 6 bases from J, the junction kept 6 bases outside the gene matches. CDR1 and CDR2 (germline): MNHEY, SVGAGI. The CDR3 is made up of 14 amino acids. In DNA, the CDR3 is TGTGCCAGCCGGTTGGACAGGGGGCTTCAGCCCCAGCATTTT. Protein: CASRLDRGLQPQHF.

The chain joins TRBV5-1 to TRBJ1-4; 7 nucleotides line up with TRBD1. Trimming cost V 4 bases and J 4 bases; bases outside gene matches: 7. The length of the CDR3 is 15 residues. The germline CDR1 and CDR2 sequences are SGHRS and YFSETQ. The CDR3 sequence: CASSLRDSRNEKLFF. As DNA, the CDR3 is TGCGCCAGCAGCCTCCGGGACAGCCGTAATGAAAAACTGTTTTTT.

This chain joins TRBV12-3 or TRBV12-4 and TRBJ2-3; D is unresolved. This CDR3 contains 13 residues. V lost 1 base and J lost 6, with 8 bases in between. CDR3 loop: CASSLGLSDTQYF. The CDR3 nucleotides are TGTGCCAGCAGTTTAGGTCTAAGTGATACGCAGTATTTT.

The rearrangement links TRBV7-2 to TRBJ2-7; tentative D call: TRBD2 (7 bases). CDR1 and CDR2 (germline): SGHTA, FQGNSA. CDR3 length: 15 amino acids. V was clipped by 1 base and J by 0 bases, with 10 bases between them. CDR3 amino acids: CASSLGGGFSYEQYF. The CDR3 bases are TGTGCCAGCAGCTTAGGCGGGGGCTTCTCCTACGAGCAGTACTTC.

This chain connects TRBV30 to TRBJ1-5, with D unresolved. The CDR3 runs 15 residues. Germline CDR1 reads GTSNPN; CDR2 reads SVGIG (reference sequence). V lost 0 bases, J lost 1 base, and 10 bases lay in between. The CDR3 sequence: CAWSVRGYSNQPQHF. The DNA of the CDR3 is TGTGCCTGGAGTGTACGGGGATACAGCAATCAGCCCCAGCATTTT. The complete variable domain, with remaining parts taken from reference TRBV30 and TRBJ1-5, reads SQTIHQWPATLVQPVGSPLSLECTVEGTSNPNLYWYRQAAGRGLQLLFYSVGIGQISSEVPQNLSASRPQDRQFILSSKKLLLSDSGFYLCAWSVRGYSNQPQHFGDGTRLSIL.

This clone was counted once. The CDR3 loop is CASSTQGGEQYF. The CDR3 DNA follows: TGTGCCAGCAGCACTCAGGGGGGCGAGCAGTACTTC. V and J are TRBV3-1 (or the pseudogene TRBV3-2) and TRBJ2-7, with a weak D call TRBD1 (7 bases). CDR3 size: 12 residues. Trimming stripped 5 bases from V and 6 bases from J, with 11 bases between. From germline, CDR1 is LGHDT and CDR2 YNNKEL (reference sequence).

This rearrangement joins TRBV5-1 to TRBJ2-3; 10 bases align to TRBD2. Germline assignment: CDR1 SGHRS and CDR2 YFSETQ. V gave up 1 base and J gave up 6 bases; unmatched junction bases: 5. The CDR3 has 15 residues. The CDR3 sequence: CASSLSGGAGDTQYF. For the CDR3, the DNA is TGCGCCAGCAGCTTGAGCGGGGGGGCTGGCGATACGCAGTATTTT.

The chain couples TRBV5-6 to TRBJ1-2; 12 bases match TRBD1. This CDR3 comprises 14 residues. CDR1 is SGHDT and CDR2 is YYEEEE in the germline V gene. The V segment lost 2 bases and the J segment 7 bases; nucleotides outside the gene matches: 3. CDR3 in amino acids: CASSFGTGGVGYTF. As DNA, the CDR3 is TGTGCCAGCAGCTTCGGGACAGGGGGCGTTGGCTACACCTTC.

The chain joins TRBV2 to TRBJ1-3, with 8 bases identical to TRBD1. Germline-derived CDR1 and CDR2 are SNHLY and FYNNEI. Trimming cost V 2 bases and J 0 bases; bases outside gene matches: 6. The CDR3 sequence is 17 residues long. The CDR3 reads CASSERGGQVSGNTIYF. The CDR3 nucleotides are TGTGCCAGCAGTGAAAGAGGGGGACAGGTCTCTGGAAACACCATATATTTT. Based on the CDR3 plus reference TRBV2 and TRBJ1-3, the full variable domain is EPEVTQTPSHQVTQMGQEVILRCVPISNHLYFYWYRQILGQKVEFLVSFYNNEISEKSEIFDDQFSVERPDGSNFTLKIRSTKLEDSAMYFCASSERGGQVSGNTIYFGEGSWLTVV.